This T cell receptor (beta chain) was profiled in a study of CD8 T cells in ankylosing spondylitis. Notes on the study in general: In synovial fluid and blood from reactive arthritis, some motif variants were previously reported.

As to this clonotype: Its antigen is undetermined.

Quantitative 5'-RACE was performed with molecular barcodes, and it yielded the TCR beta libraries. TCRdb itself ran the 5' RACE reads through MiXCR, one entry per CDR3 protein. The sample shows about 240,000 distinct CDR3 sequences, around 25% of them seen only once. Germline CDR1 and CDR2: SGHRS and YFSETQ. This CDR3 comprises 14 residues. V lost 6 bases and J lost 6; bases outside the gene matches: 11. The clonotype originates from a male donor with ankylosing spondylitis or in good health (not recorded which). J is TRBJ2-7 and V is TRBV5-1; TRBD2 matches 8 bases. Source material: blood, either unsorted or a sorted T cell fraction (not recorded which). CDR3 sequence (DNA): TGCGCCAGCACTTCCGCGACTAGCGATCCCGAGCAGTACTTC. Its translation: CASTSATSDPEQYF.